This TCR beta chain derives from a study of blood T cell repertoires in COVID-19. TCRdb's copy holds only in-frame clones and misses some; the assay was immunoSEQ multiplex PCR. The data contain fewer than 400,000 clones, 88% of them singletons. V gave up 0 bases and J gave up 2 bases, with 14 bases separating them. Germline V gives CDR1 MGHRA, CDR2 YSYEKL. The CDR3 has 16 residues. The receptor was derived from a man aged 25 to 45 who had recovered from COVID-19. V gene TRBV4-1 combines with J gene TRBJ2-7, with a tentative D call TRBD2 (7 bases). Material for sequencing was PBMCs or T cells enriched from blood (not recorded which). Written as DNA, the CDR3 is TGCGCCAGCAGCCAAGATTTGGGCGGGGGCACCTACGAGCAGTACTTC. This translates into CASSQDLGGGTYEQYF.